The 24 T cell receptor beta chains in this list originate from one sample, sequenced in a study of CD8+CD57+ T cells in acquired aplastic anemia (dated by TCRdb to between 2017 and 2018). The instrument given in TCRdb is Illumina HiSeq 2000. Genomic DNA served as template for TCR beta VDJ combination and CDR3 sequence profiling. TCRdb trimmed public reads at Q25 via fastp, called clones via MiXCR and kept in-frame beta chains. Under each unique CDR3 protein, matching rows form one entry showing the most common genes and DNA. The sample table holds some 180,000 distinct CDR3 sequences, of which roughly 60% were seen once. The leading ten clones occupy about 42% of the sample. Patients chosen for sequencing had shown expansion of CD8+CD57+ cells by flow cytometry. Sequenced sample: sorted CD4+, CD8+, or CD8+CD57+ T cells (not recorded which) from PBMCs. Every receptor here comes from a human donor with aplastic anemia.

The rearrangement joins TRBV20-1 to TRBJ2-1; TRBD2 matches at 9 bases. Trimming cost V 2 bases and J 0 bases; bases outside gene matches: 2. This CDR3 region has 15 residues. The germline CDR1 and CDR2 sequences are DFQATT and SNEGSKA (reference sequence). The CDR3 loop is CSARRREGSYNEQFF. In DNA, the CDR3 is TGCAGTGCTAGAAGGCGGGAGGGCTCCTACAATGAGCAGTTCTTC.

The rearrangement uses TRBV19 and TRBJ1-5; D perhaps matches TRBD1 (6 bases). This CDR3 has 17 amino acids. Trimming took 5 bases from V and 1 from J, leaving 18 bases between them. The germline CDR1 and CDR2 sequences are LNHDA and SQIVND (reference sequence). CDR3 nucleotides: TGTGCCAGTAGTCCCGAAACAGGGCGCAAGAGCAATCAGCCCCAGCATTTT. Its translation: CASSPETGRKSNQPQHF.

This CDR3 is CASSPDGINQPQHF. The CDR3 DNA is TGTGCCAGCAGCCCGGACGGTATTAATCAGCCCCAGCATTTT. The chain employs TRBV7-2 and TRBJ1-5; D gene unclear. This CDR3 is 14 amino acids long. Germline values: CDR1 SGHTA, CDR2 FQGNSA. Trimming stripped 5 bases from V and 4 bases from J, with 12 bases between. The full variable domain, in which reference TRBV7-2 and TRBJ1-5 provide the parts outside the CDR3, is GAGVSQSPSNKVTEKGKDVELRCDPISGHTALYWYRQSLGQGLEFLIYFQGNSAPDKSGLPSDRFSAERTGGSVSTLTIQRTQQEDSAVYLCASSPDGINQPQHFGDGTRLSIL.

In DNA, the CDR3 is TGCAGTGCTACCTCTGGGACAAATCAAGAGACCCAGTACTTC. Translating gives CSATSGTNQETQYF. J is TRBJ2-5 and V is TRBV20-1, with D possibly matching TRBD1 (6 bases). V was pared by 4 bases and J by 2 bases, with 14 bases between. The CDR3 is 14 residues long. Per the germline V gene, CDR1 is DFQATT and CDR2 is SNEGSKA (reference sequence).

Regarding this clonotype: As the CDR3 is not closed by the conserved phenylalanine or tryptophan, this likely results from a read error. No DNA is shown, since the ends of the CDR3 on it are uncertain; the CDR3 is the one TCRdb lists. The CDR3 loop is CASSLSPPGGPTMSSC. The chain links TRBV7-9 to TRBJ2-1; TRBD1 reflects the table's D call only, with no check against the DNA. Germline CDR1 and CDR2: SEHNR and FQNEAQ (reference sequence). Inclusive of both ends, the CDR3 amounts to 16 amino acids.

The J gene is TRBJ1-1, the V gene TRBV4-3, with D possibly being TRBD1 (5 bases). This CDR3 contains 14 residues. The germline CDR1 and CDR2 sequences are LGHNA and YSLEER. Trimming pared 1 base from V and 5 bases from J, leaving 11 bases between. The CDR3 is CASSQGQLATEAFF. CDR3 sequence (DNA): TGCGCCAGCAGCCAAGGACAGCTGGCGACTGAAGCTTTCTTT.

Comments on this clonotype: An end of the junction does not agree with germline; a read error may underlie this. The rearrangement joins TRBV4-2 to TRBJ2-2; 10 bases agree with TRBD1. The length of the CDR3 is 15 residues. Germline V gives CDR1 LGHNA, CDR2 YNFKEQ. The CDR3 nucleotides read TGTGCCAGCAGTTTGGACAGGGGGAACACCGAGGAGCTGTTTTTT. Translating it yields CASSLDRGNTEELFF.

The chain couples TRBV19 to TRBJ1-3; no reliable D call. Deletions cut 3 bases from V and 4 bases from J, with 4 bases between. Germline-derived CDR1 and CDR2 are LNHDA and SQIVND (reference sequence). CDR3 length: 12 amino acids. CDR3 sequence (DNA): TGTGCCAGTAGTATGGAGGGAAACACCATATATTTT. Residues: CASSMEGNTIYF. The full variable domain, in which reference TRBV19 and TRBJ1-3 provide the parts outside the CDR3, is DGGITQSPKYLFRKEGQNVTLSCEQNLNHDAMYWYRQDPGQGLRLIYYSQIVNDFQKGDIAEGYSVSREKKESFPLTVTSAQKNPTAFYLCASSMEGNTIYFGEGSWLTVV.

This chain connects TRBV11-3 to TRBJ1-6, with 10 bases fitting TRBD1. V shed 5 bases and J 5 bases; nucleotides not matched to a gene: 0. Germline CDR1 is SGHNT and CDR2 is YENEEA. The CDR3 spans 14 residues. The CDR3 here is CASSGTGDNSPLHF. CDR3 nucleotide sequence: TGTGCCAGCAGCGGGACAGGGGATAATTCACCCCTCCACTTT.

The CDR3 DNA follows: TGCAGCGTTGTGGAAGGCCAGAACACTGAAGCTTTCTTT. This encodes CSVVEGQNTEAFF. The chain has TRBV29-1 and TRBJ1-1; D is unclear. Trimming left V 4 bases short and J 1 base short, with 10 bases between. Germline V gene sequence: CDR1 SQVTM, CDR2 ANQGSEA. The CDR3 has 13 residues.

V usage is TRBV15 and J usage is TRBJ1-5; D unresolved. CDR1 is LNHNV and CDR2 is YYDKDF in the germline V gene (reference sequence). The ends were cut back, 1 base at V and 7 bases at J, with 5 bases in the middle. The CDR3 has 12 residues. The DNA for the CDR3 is TGTGCCACCAGCAGAGTATCGCAGCCCCAGCATTTT. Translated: CATSRVSQPQHF.

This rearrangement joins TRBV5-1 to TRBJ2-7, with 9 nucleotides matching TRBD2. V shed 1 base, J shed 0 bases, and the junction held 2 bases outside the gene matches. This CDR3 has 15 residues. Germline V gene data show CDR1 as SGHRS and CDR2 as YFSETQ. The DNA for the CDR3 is TGCGCCAGCAGCTTGAGCGGGGGGTACTCCTACGAGCAGTACTTC. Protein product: CASSLSGGYSYEQYF.

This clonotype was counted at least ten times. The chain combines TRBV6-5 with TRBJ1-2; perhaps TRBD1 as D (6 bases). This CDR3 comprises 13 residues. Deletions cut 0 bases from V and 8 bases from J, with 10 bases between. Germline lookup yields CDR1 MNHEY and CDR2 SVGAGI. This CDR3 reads CASSYSQGKGYTF. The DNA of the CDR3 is TGTGCCAGCAGTTACTCCCAGGGGAAAGGCTACACCTTC.

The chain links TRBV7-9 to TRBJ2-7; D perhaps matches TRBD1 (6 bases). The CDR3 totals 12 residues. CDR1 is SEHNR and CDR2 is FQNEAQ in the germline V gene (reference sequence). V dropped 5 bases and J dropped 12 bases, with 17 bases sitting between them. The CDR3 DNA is TGTGCCAGCAGCCATGGACAGCCGCAGGCGTACTTC. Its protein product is CASSHGQPQAYF.

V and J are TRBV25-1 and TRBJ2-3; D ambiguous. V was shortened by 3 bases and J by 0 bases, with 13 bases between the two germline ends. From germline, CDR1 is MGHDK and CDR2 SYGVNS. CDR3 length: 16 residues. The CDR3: CASSDPSTYSTDTQYF. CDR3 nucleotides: TGTGCCAGCAGTGATCCCAGCACCTATAGCACAGATACGCAGTATTTT.

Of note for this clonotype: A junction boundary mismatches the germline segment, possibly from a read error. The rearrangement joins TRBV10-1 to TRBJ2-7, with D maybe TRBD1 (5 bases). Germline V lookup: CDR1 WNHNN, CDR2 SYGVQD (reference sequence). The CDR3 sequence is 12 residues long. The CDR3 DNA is TGTGCCAGCAGCCGTTCGCAGGGCCGAGAGTACTTC. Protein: CASSRSQGREYF.

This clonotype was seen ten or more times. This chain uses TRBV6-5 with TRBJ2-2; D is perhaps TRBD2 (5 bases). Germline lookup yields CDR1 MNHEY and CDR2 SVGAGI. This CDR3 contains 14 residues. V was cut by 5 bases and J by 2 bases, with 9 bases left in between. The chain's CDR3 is CASSLAPNTGELFF. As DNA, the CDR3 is TGTGCCAGCAGTCTAGCCCCCAACACCGGGGAGCTGTTTTTT.

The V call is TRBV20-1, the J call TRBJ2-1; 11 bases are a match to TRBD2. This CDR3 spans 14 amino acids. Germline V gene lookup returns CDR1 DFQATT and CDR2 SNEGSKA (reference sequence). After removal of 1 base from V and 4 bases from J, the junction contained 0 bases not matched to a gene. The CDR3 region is CSARGLAGYNEQFF. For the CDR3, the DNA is TGCAGTGCTAGAGGACTAGCGGGGTACAATGAGCAGTTCTTC.

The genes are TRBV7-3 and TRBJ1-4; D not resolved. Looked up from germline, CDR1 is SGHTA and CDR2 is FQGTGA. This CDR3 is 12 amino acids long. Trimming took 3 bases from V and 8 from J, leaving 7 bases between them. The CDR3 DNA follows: TGTGCCAGCAGCTTCCTGGGGGAAAAACTGTTTTTT. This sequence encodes CASSFLGEKLFF.

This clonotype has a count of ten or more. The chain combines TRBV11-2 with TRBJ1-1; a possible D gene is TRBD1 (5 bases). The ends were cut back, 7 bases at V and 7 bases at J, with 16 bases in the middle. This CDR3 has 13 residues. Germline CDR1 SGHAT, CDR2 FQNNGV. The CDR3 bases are TGTGCCAGCACGTGGGACCTGGGGAATGAAGCTTTCTTT. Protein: CASTWDLGNEAFF.

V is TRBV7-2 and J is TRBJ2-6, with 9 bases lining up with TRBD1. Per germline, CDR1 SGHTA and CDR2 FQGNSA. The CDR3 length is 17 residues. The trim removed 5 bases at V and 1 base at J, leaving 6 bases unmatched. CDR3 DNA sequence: TGTGCCAGCAGCCCTGGACAGGGGCGGTCTGGGGCCAACGTCCTGACTTTC. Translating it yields CASSPGQGRSGANVLTF.

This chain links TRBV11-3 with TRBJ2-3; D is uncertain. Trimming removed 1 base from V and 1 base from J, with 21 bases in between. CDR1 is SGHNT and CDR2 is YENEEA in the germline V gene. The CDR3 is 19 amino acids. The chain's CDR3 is CASSLGEGPIAAGTDTQYF. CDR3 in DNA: TGTGCCAGCAGCTTAGGGGAAGGGCCAATTGCCGCCGGCACAGATACGCAGTATTTT.

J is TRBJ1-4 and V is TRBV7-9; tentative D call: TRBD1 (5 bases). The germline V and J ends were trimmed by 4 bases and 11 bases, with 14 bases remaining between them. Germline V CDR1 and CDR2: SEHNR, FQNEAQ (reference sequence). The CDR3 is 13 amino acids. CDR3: CASSSSWGEKLFF. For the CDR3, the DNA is TGTGCCAGCAGCTCTTCGTGGGGGGAGAAACTGTTTTTT.

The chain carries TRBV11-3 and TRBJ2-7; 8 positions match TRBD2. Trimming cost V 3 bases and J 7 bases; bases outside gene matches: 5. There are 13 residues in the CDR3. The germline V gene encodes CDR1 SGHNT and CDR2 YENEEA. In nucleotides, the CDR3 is TGTGCCAGCAGCTTCGGGGGGGGGCAAGAGCAGTACTTC. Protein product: CASSFGGGQEQYF. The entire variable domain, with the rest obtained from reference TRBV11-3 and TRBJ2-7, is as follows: EAGVVQSPRYKIIEKKQPVAFWCNPISGHNTLYWYLQNLGQGPELLIRYENEEAVDDSQLPKDRFSAERLKGVDSTLKIQPAELGDSAVYLCASSFGGGQEQYFGPGTRLTVT.